Given below is one T cell receptor (beta chain) in context. Its antigen is not yet known. No much larger clone exists at a distance of one base, and base qualities are not known. This record belongs to a study of cytomegalovirus exposure and HLA in healthy donors (dated by TCRdb to the late 2010s). Study-wide context: An earlier analysis of some 550 of the donors reported 250 to 300 Gb of sequence data and 100 million to 130 million unique TCR beta sequences from 150 million to 200 million T cells. Every discovery cohort repertoire had been produced on one sequencing platform. Besides the first cohort of hundreds of subjects, a separate validation cohort made up of 120 or so different subjects was used. The later analysis used no new phenotypic data to find candidate immune exposures, relying instead on TCR beta sequences and their occurrence across donors. Donor age, sex, ethnicity and CMV serostatus were compiled together with the repertoire data. To study patterns of TCR occurrence, a later analysis re-analyzed previously published TCR beta repertoires from 500 to 850 donors and added high-resolution HLA genotyping. Across around 400 genotyped donors of the cohort, an average of 235,054 unique TCR beta nucleotide sequences per donor were sequenced, and roughly a sixth of those sequences were non-productive. To predict cytomegalovirus infection status, the study brought together high-throughput TCR immunosequencing, statistical association of individual TCRs with disease status, and machine learning. The study was designed to test whether signatures of past pathogen exposure could be identified by cataloging public T cell receptors. Both class I and class II loci were covered by HLA typing, at four-digit resolution. Genome-wide SNP genotypes for about three fifths of the 666 donors were used in a later genetic analysis, which treated that subset as a discovery cohort. The number of typed donors differed by locus: about 620-640 for A, B, C, DRB1 and DQB1; approximately 530 for DQA1; around 610 for DPA1; and 400 to 480 for DPB1. The study profiled the T cell repertoires of 550 to 700 subjects by immunosequencing and related them to cytomegalovirus serostatus. In an earlier analysis of about 590 of the donors, high-throughput TCR beta sequencing was used to judge whether each TCR beta V gene segment behaved as functional or pseudogenic. An early release covering around 630 HLA-typed donors comprised roughly 300 gigabases of sequencing data and tens of millions of unique TCR sequences. Of the roughly 430 genotyped donors, about 84% fell in the genetic ancestry cluster associated with self-reported Caucasian donors. About five DR-DQ haplotypes were handled as single units for association and clustering because linkage in the cohort was strong.

Library creation used the immunoSEQ multiplex PCR assay. For the multiplex PCR, a mixture combining 60 forward primers for TCR Vbeta segments and 13 reverse primers for TCR Jbeta segments was used. The CDR3 region of rearranged TCR beta genes was amplified from genomic DNA with a multiplex PCR assay. The amplified TCR beta libraries were sequenced on the Illumina HiSeq System as 87-base-pair reads. The authors' analysis ran thus. In a later analysis, tens of millions of unique TCR beta chains were counted across the approximately 640 repertoires, and roughly 11 million of these chains were shared by at least two donors. Raw reads were error-corrected and collapsed into unique sequences by a nearest-neighbor algorithm in which closely related sequences were merged to remove PCR and sequencing errors. To assign V, D and J gene segments, CDR3 sequences were aligned to IMGT reference sequences. For a sequence to be retained, at least a six-nucleotide match to both a V gene segment and a J gene segment was required. A rearrangement counted as productive if the CDR3 had no stop codons and remained in frame with V and J, and every other rearrangement counted as non-productive. Following IMGT convention, CDR3 was defined as the stretch from the second conserved V-encoded cysteine up to the conserved J-encoded phenylalanine. The earlier analysis of about 590 of the donors excluded sequences that lacked an unambiguous match to a single V gene segment. An earlier analysis of over 450 of the donors classified V segments as functional when productive rearrangements were above 56.7% and as segregating when the standard deviation between donors was above 5%. A statistical classification framework was built to diagnose cytomegalovirus status from the catalog of TCR beta chain sequences. In a later analysis, TCR nucleotide sequences were compared against IMGT/GENE-DB human TR gene sequences so that V and J genes could be assigned. A later analysis assigned CDR3 sequences and most-parsimonious VDJ recombination scenarios with the TCRdist pipeline. In a later analysis, each TCR beta chain was defined by its CDR3 amino acid sequence together with its V-gene family, and reads lacking a unique V-gene family were excluded. A later analysis removed 500 to 600 highly shared, low-generation-probability nucleotide sequences to deal with suspected cross-contamination and a sequencing artifact. For each public chain, a later analysis derived a clonal expansion index from normalized ranks of inferred template counts within each repertoire. In a later analysis, generation probabilities were computed with a VDJ recombination model fitted to out-of-frame rearrangements, and the resulting probabilities were checked against IGoR. Hypergeometric tests were used in a later analysis to score TCR-TCR, TCR-HLA and TCR-CMV co-occurrence, with a repertoire-size bias correction applied to the TCR pairs. In a later analysis, false discovery rates were estimated by permuting HLA or CMV assignments 20 times. In a later analysis, co-occurring TCRs were grouped using DBSCAN, and TCRdist sequence similarity was added for clustering within HLA-allele-positive subsets. For co-occurrence clustering, repertoires with fewer than 30,000 or more than 120,000 public chains were excluded, along with five repertoires with anomalous nucleotide sharing. The immuneACCESS repertoire file appears here via TCRdb, limited to in-frame rearrangements. These files lack a portion of the clones; in checked studies, under half of the deficit traces to unresolved V genes, and the cause of the others is not known. V and J calls and clone size are those listed in that table; D and trimming were worked out from the DNA. The sample has 75,000 to 90,000 clones on record, around 79% of them singletons. 13% of the sample is taken by the ten largest.

Counted from cysteine to phenylalanine, this CDR3 has 14 amino acids. The entry retains the CDR3 DNA only, 42 bases that are in frame from base 1. CDR1 and CDR2, per the germline V gene (reference sequence), are LNHDA and SQIVND. Germline trimming amounts to 6 bases on V and 9 bases on J, with 6 as the count of junction bases outside the gene matches. Broader findings and caveats from the paper: In this cohort, only TCR beta chains were sequenced, and detectable features were limited by the absence of alpha or paired-chain data. A later analysis found that TCR association rates varied across HLA loci, with DRB1 alleles showing the most associated TCRs and HLA-C alleles the fewest. About 17 rarely observed V segments, including chromosome 9 orphons, were excluded from the earlier analysis of several hundred of the donors because counts were too low. A later analysis found that HLA-associated TCR beta chains were more clonally expanded and had lower generation probabilities than equally common non-associated chains. In the study, 150 to 200 TCR beta chains were listed as associated with cytomegalovirus. Three of the identified cytomegalovirus-associated TCR beta chains were confirmed in vitro to be specific for cytomegalovirus antigens. The sequencing pipeline was judged likely to have produced a cluster of highly shared sequence variants as a technical artifact. Most TCR sequences were observed very rarely across donors, whereas some public TCRs were present in many individuals. When HLA alleles, especially DR and DQ, strongly co-occurred, TCR associations were difficult to assign to individual alleles. Immune exposure information for the cohort was limited to CMV serostatus. The authors suggested that the approach could potentially be generalized to other disease states and immunological phenotypes. Correlated functional status among segregating V segments might reflect linkage disequilibrium, but an unknown experimental factor could not be ruled out. Presence/absence analyses assumed roughly uniform sequencing depth across donors, an assumption that may not hold. In a later analysis, most CMV-associated TCR beta chains were found to appear HLA-restricted, with HLA associations seemingly driven largely by CMV exposure. A further reported finding was that TCR beta sequences accurately predicted the HLA-A and HLA-B alleles for most subjects in the first cohort. At a false discovery rate of 0.05, a later analysis linked about 17,000 TCR beta sequences to specific HLA alleles. Several of the top co-occurrence clusters appeared to be linked to parvovirus B19, influenza, CMV and Epstein-Barr virus, according to a later analysis. The 87-base-pair reads could not distinguish some IMGT-functional V segments, including TRBV6-2 and TRBV6-3, so those segments were excluded. In both the original and validation cohorts, the classifier was reported to diagnose cytomegalovirus status with high specificity and sensitivity. In a later genetic analysis, a missense DCLRE1C variant was associated with V-gene and J-gene trimming of TCR beta chains, and the association was replicated in an independent cohort. HLA typing was unavailable for some donors at each locus, so association tests used only the typed subset. In a later genetic analysis, fewer N-insertions in productive TCRs were reported among donors in an Asian-associated ancestry cluster than the roughly 640-donor mean. Broadly in line with IMGT annotations, most TCR beta V segments showed up in productive rearrangements about 87% or about 30% of the time in an earlier analysis of 450 to 750 of the donors.

The cohort was made up of 666 healthy bone marrow donors. Cohort members were all nominally healthy when sampled, although unrecorded immune exposures were likely present. Of the 666 cohort members, about 290 had a positive CMV serostatus and about 360 had a negative one, while no CMV serostatus was recorded for the donor. Every donor gave a peripheral blood sample, and the peripheral blood mononuclear cells from that sample were used for TCR beta sequencing. The Qiagen DNeasy Blood Extraction Kit was used to extract genomic DNA from the blood cell samples. The material sequenced was PBMCs. This chain joins TRBV19 to TRBJ1-6; TRBD1 matches 9 bases in the middle. The receptor was derived from a human donor in good health. The CDR3 here reads CASSKTGGGSPLHF. The nucleotides read TGTGCCAGTAGCAAGACAGGGGGGGGTTCACCCCTCCACTTT.